The 10 T cell receptor beta chains below come from one sample, sequenced in a study of T cell repertoires in aging, cancer and after chemotherapy. The template was genomic DNA from peripheral blood, not RNA. A mixed TRB-A/B primer pool amplified rearranged TRB by multiplex touch-down PCR. A single record per CDR3 protein comes from TCRdb applying MiXCR to the multiplex PCR reads. This repertoire shows some 9,800 distinct CDR3 sequences, about two fifths found once; its top ten account for 3.5% to 4%. The source material was blood. The origin of the receptors is a human donor in good health.

The rearrangement links TRBV12-3 or TRBV12-4 to TRBJ1-1, with TRBD1 identical over 7 bases. V dropped 1 base and J dropped 5; count of bases not matched to a gene: 4. The CDR3 has 14 residues. Here the CDR3 reads CASSLGQGKTEAFF. The CDR3 coding sequence is TGTGCCAGCAGTTTAGGACAGGGAAAAACTGAAGCTTTCTTT.

The rearrangement links TRBV6-2 or TRBV6-3 to TRBJ1-5; D is unresolved. Trimming pared 7 bases from V and 2 bases from J, leaving 12 bases between. This CDR3 has 14 residues. Germline V gene lookup returns CDR1 MNHEY and CDR2 SVGEGT. CDR3 DNA: TGTGCCAGCACCTCACCTCGGGGCAATCAGCCCCAGCATTTT. Translated: CASTSPRGNQPQHF.

As for this clonotype: One junction end does not reproduce the germline sequence, and a read error may be involved. J is TRBJ2-2 and V is TRBV4-3; 9 nucleotides align to TRBD1. CDR3 length equals 16 residues. The germline V gene encodes CDR1 LGHNA and CDR2 YSLEER. CDR3 nucleotide sequence: TGTGCCAGCAGCAACCCAGGGACAGGGACATCCGGGGAGCTGTTTTTT. Amino acid sequence: CASSNPGTGTSGELFF.

V is TRBV18 and J is TRBJ1-2; 9 bases align to TRBD1. The CDR3 has 15 amino acids. J was trimmed by 4 bases and V by 3 bases; bases with no gene match: 6. The V gene's germline CDR1 is KGHSH and CDR2 LQKENI. As DNA, the CDR3 is TGTGCCAGCTCACCTACAGGGGGCGAATTCTATGGCTACACCTTC. This sequence encodes CASSPTGGEFYGYTF.

The chain recombines TRBV13 with TRBJ2-1; 8 nucleotides line up with TRBD1. CDR3 length: 16 residues. J was trimmed by 6 bases and V by 5 bases; bases with no gene match: 12. Looked up from germline, CDR1 is PRHDT and CDR2 is FYEKMQ (reference sequence). CDR3 protein: CASSVNRGWYSNEQFF. DNA of the CDR3: TGTGCCAGCAGCGTAAACAGGGGGTGGTACTCCAATGAGCAGTTCTTC.

This chain uses TRBV13 with TRBJ2-1; D unresolved. CDR1 and CDR2 (germline): PRHDT, FYEKMQ (reference sequence). V lost 4 bases to trimming and J lost 3 bases, with 4 bases between them. CDR3 length: 12 amino acids. The chain's CDR3 is CASSSLYNEQFF. The DNA of the CDR3 is TGTGCCAGCAGCTCTCTCTACAATGAGCAGTTCTTC.

This clonotype was counted between two and nine times. In nucleotides, the CDR3 is TGTGCCAGCAGCCGAGAAAACGGGGAGCTGTTTTTT. It yields the protein CASSRENGELFF. This chain joins TRBV11-1 and TRBJ2-2, with D unresolved. The CDR3 consists of 12 residues. V dropped 5 bases and J dropped 7 bases, with 8 bases sitting between them. Germline V gene data show CDR1 as SGHAT and CDR2 as FQDESV (reference sequence).

This chain connects TRBV27 to TRBJ1-1, with 7 bases lining up with TRBD1. This CDR3 comprises 14 residues. The V and J ends lost 5 bases and 11 bases, in that order; junction bases with no gene match: 14. Germline V gives CDR1 MNHEY, CDR2 SMNVEV (reference sequence). CDR3 sequence (DNA): TGTGCCAGCAGTGCCTACGACAGGGCTAAAATGGCTTTCTTT. Its protein is CASSAYDRAKMAFF.

This chain uses TRBV6-5 with TRBJ1-2; 9 bases map to TRBD1. V lost 5 bases and J lost 7; bases outside the gene matches: 5. The germline V gene encodes CDR1 MNHEY and CDR2 SVGAGI. The CDR3 is 13 residues long. CDR3 in DNA: TGTGCCAGCAGTGCCCTGACAGGGGGTGGCTACACCTTC. Translation: CASSALTGGGYTF.

The chain joins TRBV6-1 to TRBJ1-3; 8 bases agree with TRBD1. The CDR3 covers 17 residues. V was clipped by 0 bases and J by 0 bases; unmatched bases: 4. Germline loops: CDR1 MNHNS, CDR2 SASEGT. CDR3 nucleotide sequence: TGTGCCAGCAGTGAAGCAGGGACAGGCCACTCTGGAAACACCATATATTTT. It translates to CASSEAGTGHSGNTIYF.